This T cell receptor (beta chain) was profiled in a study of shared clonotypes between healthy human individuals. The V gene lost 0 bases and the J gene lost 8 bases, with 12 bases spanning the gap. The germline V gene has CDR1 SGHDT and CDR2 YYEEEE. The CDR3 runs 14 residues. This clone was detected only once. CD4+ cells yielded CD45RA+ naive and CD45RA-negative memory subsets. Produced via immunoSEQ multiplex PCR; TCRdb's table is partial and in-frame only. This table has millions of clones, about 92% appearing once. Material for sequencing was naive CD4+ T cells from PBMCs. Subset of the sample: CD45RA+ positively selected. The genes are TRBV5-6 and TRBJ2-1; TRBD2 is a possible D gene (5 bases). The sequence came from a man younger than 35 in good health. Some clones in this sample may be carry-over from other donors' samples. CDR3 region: CASSLGRGSYEQFF. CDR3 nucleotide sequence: TGTGCCAGCAGCTTGGGGCGTGGGAGCTATGAGCAGTTCTTC.